This T cell receptor (beta chain) was sequenced in a study of T cell clonality in common variable immunodeficiency. Overall study results and limits: CVID subjects had higher TCRbeta clonality than healthy controls, most marked in about a third. Common variable immunodeficiency TCR beta sequences reportedly had fewer deletions and N-nucleotide insertions. T cell subpopulation sequencing would be needed to explain CVID clonality.

Method: immunoSEQ multiplex PCR; TCRdb's copy keeps in-frame clones and lacks some. In total the sample includes about 8,000 clones, none of them seen once. Concerning this clone: Its target is unknown. The read halts 3 residues ahead of the CDR3 end, with the missing end drawn from the germline J gene.

The CDR3 contains 14 residues. The germline V gene has CDR1 LNHDA and CDR2 SQIVND (reference sequence). V gave up 11 bases and J gave up 4 bases; unmatched junction bases: 12. Most patients and controls had Caucasian heritage. Heparinized whole blood, about 5 to 8.5 ml, came from each donor. The sequenced material came from peripheral blood mononuclear cells. The genes are TRBV19 and TRBJ2-5, with 8 nucleotides matching TRBD1. This TCR was recovered from a human donor with common variable immunodeficiency. The sequenced part of the CDR3 DNA is TGTGCCTCAAGTAGAGACAGGGGCCCAGAGACC. Translating gives CASSRDRGPET. Given in full, the CDR3 is CASSRDRGPETQYF.